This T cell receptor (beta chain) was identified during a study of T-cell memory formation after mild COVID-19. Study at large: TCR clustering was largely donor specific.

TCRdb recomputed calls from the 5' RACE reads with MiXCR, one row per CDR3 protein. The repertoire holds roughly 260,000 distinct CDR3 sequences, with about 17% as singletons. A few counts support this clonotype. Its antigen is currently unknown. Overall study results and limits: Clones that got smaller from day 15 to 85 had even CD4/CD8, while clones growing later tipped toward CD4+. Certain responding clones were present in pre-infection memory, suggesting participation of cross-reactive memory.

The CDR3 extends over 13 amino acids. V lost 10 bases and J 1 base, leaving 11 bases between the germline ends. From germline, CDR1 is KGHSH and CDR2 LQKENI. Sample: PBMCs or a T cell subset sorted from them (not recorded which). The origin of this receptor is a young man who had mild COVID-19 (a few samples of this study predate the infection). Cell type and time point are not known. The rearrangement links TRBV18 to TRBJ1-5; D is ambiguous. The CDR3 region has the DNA TGTGCCACCGGAGCGGACAGCAATCAGCCCCAGCATTTT. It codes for CATGADSNQPQHF.